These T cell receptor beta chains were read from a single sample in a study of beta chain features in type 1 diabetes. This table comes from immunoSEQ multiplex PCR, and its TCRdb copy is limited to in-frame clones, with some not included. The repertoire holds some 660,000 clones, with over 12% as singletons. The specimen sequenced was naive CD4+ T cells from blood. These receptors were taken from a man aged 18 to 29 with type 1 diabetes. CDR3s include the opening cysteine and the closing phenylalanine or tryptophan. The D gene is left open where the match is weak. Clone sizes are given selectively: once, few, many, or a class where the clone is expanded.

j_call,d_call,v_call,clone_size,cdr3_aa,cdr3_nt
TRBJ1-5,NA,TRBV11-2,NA,CASSLDPYEPQHF,TGTGCCAGCAGCTTAGATCCTTATGAGCCCCAGCATTTT
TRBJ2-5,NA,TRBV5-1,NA,CASIGADQETQYF,TGCGCCAGCATAGGGGCGGATCAAGAGACCCAGTACTTC
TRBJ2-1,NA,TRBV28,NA,CASRNHRAMYREQFF,TGTGCCAGCAGGAACCACAGGGCTATGTACCGTGAGCAGTTCTTC
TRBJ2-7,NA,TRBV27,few,CASSRGTPYEQYF,TGTGCCAGCAGCAGAGGGACGCCCTACGAGCAGTACTTC
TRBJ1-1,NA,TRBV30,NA,CAWSPLSNTEAFF,TGTGCCTGGAGTCCATTGTCGAACACTGAAGCTTTCTTT
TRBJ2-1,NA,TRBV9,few,CASRNKNNEQFF,TGTGCCAGCAGGAACAAAAACAATGAGCAGTTCTTC
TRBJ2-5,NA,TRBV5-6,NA,CASSLGLEETQYF,TGTGCCAGCAGCTTGGGATTAGAAGAGACCCAGTACTTC
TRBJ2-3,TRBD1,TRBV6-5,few,CASSFQTGGSYTQYF,TGTGCCAGCAGTTTCCAGACAGGGGGAAGCTATACGCAGTATTTT
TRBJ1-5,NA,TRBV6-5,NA,CASRIFRDSNQPQHF,TGTGCCAGCAGAATCTTTAGGGATAGCAATCAGCCCCAGCATTTT
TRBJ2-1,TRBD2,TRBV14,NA,CASSQEVLAGYGEQFF,TGTGCCAGCAGCCAAGAAGTACTAGCGGGATACGGTGAGCAGTTCTTC
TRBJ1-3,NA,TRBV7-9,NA,CASSFGANTIYF,TGTGCCAGCAGCTTTGGGGCAAACACCATATATTTT
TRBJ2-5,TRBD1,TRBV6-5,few,CASSYSRTGETQYF,TGTGCCAGCAGTTACTCGCGGACAGGGGAGACCCAGTACTTC
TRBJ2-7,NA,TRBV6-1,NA,CASSAEGYEQYF,TGTGCCAGCAGTGCCGAGGGATACGAGCAGTACTTC
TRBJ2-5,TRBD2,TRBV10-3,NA,CAIGTSGTFQETQYF,TGTGCCATCGGGACTAGCGGGACCTTTCAAGAGACCCAGTACTTC
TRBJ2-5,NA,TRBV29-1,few,CSARTGPMRETQYF,TGCAGCGCAAGGACGGGCCCCATGAGAGAGACCCAGTACTTC
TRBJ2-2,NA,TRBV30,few,CAWRPETGELFF,TGTGCCTGGAGGCCGGAGACCGGGGAGCTGTTTTTT
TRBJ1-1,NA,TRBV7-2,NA,CASSFGTVNTEAFF,TGTGCCAGCAGCTTCGGGACGGTGAACACTGAAGCTTTCTTT
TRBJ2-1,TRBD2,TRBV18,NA,CASSPLAGTYNEQFF,TGTGCCAGCTCCCCCCTAGCGGGGACCTACAATGAGCAGTTCTTC
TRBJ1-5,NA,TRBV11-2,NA,CASSLSGARQPQHF,TGTGCCAGCAGCTTAAGTGGGGCACGTCAGCCCCAGCATTTT
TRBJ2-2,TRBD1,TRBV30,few,CAWSPGTGDTGELFF,TGTGCCTGGAGTCCCGGGACAGGGGACACCGGGGAGCTGTTTTTT
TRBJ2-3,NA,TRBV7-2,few,CASSWTTGRGFTDTQYF,TGTGCCAGCAGCTGGACGACGGGGCGGGGCTTTACAGATACGCAGTATTTT
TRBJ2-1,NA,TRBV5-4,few,CAMGYDEQFF,TGTGCTATGGGGTACGATGAGCAGTTCTTC
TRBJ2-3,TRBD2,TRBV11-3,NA,CASSPGLAGPSTDTQYF,TGTGCCAGCAGCCCCGGACTAGCGGGGCCCAGCACAGATACGCAGTATTTT
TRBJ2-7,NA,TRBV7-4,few,CAPPGCRVEDEQYF,TGTGCCCCACCGGGGTGCAGGGTTGAAGACGAGCAGTACTTC
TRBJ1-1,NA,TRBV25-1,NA,CASSDLGDTWNTEAFF,TGTGCCAGCAGTGACTTAGGGGACACTTGGAACACTGAAGCTTTCTTT
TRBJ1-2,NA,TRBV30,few,CAWSVRSGIYGYTF,TGTGCCTGGAGTGTCCGGTCAGGGATTTATGGCTACACCTTC
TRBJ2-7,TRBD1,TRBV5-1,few,CASRWDRTYEQYF,TGCGCCAGCAGATGGGACAGAACCTACGAGCAGTACTTC
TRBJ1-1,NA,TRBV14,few,CASSQDYDTEAFF,TGTGCCAGCAGCCAAGATTATGACACTGAAGCTTTCTTT
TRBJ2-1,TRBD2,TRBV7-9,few,CASSLLAGGMRNEQFF,TGTGCCAGCAGCCTCTTAGCGGGAGGGATGAGAAATGAGCAGTTCTTC
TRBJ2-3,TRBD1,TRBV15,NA,CATSPRQGSTDTQYF,TGTGCCACCAGTCCCAGACAGGGGAGCACAGATACGCAGTATTTT
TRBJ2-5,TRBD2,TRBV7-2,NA,CASSLGQTSGATGTQYF,TGTGCCAGCAGCTTAGGCCAGACTAGCGGGGCTACGGGGACCCAGTACTTC
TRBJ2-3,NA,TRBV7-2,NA,CASSVNGVSTDTQYF,TGTGCCAGCAGCGTAAACGGCGTTAGCACAGATACGCAGTATTTT
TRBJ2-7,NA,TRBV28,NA,CASSFVWADYEQYF,TGTGCCAGCAGTTTCGTATGGGCGGACTACGAGCAGTACTTC
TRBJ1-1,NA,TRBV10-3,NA,CAIREGMGMNTEAFF,TGTGCCATCAGGGAGGGCATGGGAATGAACACTGAAGCTTTCTTT
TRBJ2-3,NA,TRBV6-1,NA,CASRRDNSKDTQYF,TGTGCCAGCAGGAGGGACAACTCAAAAGATACGCAGTATTTT
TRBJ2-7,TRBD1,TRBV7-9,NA,CASSLAGGRDRVYEQYF,TGTGCCAGCAGCTTAGCCGGAGGAAGGGACAGGGTGTACGAGCAGTACTTC
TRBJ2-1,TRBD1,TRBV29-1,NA,CSGQGVRYNEQFF,TGCAGCGGGCAGGGGGTTCGATACAATGAGCAGTTCTTC
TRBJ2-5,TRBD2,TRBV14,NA,CASSQRIGASGQETQYF,TGTGCCAGCAGCCAAAGAATAGGGGCTAGCGGACAAGAGACCCAGTACTTC
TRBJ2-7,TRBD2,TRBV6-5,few,CASSSPLAGGSYEQYF,TGTGCCAGCAGTTCCCCCCTAGCGGGAGGTTCCTACGAGCAGTACTTC